This T cell receptor beta chain was recorded in a study of T cell clones after liver transplantation. The table came from immunoSEQ multiplex PCR; TCRdb's copy has only in-frame clones and leaves some out. The top ten hold less than 3.5% of the sample, which has tens of thousands of clones, approximately 82% seen once. The source of this sequence is a human patient who received a liver transplant. Part of the T cells may come from the graft donor. This material consisted of CD4+ T cells from blood, taken at the 22-month timepoint.

The CDR3 here is CASSLGRGEGEKLFF. CDR3 sequence (DNA): TGCGCCAGCAGCTTGGGGCGTGGGGAGGGTGAAAAACTGTTTTTT. This chain connects TRBV5-1 to TRBJ1-4; D is unclear. The ends were cut back, 0 bases at V and 7 bases at J, with 13 bases in the middle. The CDR3 covers 15 residues. In germline, CDR1 is SGHRS, CDR2 YFSETQ.